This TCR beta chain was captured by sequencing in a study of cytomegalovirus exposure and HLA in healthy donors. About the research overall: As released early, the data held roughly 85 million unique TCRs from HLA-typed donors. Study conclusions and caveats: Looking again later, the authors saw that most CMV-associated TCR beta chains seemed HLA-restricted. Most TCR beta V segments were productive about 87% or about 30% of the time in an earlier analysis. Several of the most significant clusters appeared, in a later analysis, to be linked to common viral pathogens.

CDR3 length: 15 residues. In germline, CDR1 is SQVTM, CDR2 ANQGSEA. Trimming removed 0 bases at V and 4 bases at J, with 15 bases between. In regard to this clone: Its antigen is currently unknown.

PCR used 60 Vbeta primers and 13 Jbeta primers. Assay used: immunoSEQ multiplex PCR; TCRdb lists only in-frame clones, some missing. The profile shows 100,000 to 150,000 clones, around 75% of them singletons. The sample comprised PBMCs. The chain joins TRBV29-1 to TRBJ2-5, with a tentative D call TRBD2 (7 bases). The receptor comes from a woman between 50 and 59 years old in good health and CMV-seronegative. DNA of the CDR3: TGCAGCGTTGAAGAAGGGGGGAGGGACCCAGAGACCCAGTACTTC. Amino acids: CSVEEGGRDPETQYF.